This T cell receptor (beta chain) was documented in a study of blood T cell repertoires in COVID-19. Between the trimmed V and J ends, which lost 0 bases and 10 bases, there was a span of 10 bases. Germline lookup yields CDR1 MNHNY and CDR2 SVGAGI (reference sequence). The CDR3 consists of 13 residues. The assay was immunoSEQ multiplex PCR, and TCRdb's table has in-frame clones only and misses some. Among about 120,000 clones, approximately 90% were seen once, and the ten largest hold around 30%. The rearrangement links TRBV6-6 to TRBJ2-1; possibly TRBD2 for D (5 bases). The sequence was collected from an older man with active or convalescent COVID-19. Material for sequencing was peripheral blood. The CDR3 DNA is TGTGCCAGCAGTTACTCTAGCGTTCGCGAGCAGTTCTTC. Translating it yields CASSYSSVREQFF.